This T cell receptor (beta chain) was captured by sequencing in a study of post-analysis software for immune sequencing data. In the study overall: Relapsing-remitting, secondary progressive and progressive-relapsing multiple sclerosis courses were included. Notes on the study in general: The five TRBV segments detected at higher frequency in patients than in controls included TRBV5-6, TRBV5-1 and TRBV20-1. Normalized Chao1 diversity in multiple sclerosis patients fell significantly below that of controls.

This clonotype appeared a few times. The target antigen is unknown. The CDR3 runs to 14 residues. Between the trimmed V and J ends, which lost 3 bases and 0 bases, there was a span of 9 bases. CDR1 and CDR2 from the germline V gene are MGHRA and YSYEKL. Included in the TCR beta cDNA libraries were unique molecular identifiers. With about 0.95 to 11 million T cells as the source, hundreds of thousands of cDNA molecules resulted. TCRdb reprocessed the PCR reads via MiXCR and lists one record per CDR3 protein. The table lists roughly 400,000 distinct CDR3 sequences, 30% to 40% of them singletons. The specimen was blood. The sequence was collected from a girl aged 2-15 years with multiple sclerosis. The chain carries TRBV4-1 and TRBJ2-7; D not certain. The CDR3 DNA follows: TGCGCCAGCAGCCACCCAAGGAGCTCCTACGAGCAGTACTTC. The encoded protein is CASSHPRSSYEQYF.